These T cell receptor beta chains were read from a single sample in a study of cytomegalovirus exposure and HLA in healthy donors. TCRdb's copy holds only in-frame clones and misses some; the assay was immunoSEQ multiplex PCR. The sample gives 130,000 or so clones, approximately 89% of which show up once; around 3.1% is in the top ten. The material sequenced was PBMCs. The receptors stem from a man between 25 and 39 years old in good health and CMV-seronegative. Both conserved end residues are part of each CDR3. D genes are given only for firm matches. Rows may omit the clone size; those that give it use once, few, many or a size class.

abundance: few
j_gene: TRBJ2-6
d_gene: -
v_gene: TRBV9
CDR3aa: CASTQEGQLSGANVLTF
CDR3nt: TGTGCCAGCACCCAGGAGGGGCAGCTCTCTGGGGCCAACGTCCTGACTTTC

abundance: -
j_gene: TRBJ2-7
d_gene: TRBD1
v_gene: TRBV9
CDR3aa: CASSAGGNNEQYF
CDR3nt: TGTGCCAGCAGCGCAGGGGGAAACAACGAGCAGTACTTC

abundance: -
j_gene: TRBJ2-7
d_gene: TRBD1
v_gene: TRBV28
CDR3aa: CASRLGRGLFDEQYF
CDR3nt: TGTGCCAGCAGACTGGGCAGGGGGCTTTTCGACGAGCAGTACTTC

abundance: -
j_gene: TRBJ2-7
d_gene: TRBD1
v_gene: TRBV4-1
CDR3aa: CASSQQGAYEQYF
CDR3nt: TGCGCCAGCAGCCAACAGGGGGCCTACGAGCAGTACTTC

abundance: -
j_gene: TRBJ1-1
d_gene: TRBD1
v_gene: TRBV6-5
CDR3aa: CASSLGTGANTEAFF
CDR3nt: TGTGCCAGCAGTTTAGGGACAGGGGCCAACACTGAAGCTTTCTTT

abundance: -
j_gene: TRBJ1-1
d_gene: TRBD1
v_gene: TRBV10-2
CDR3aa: CASSESGQSNTEAFF
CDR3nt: TGCGCCAGCAGTGAGTCGGGACAGAGTAACACTGAAGCTTTCTTT

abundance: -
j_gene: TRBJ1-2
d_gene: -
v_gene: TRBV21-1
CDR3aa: CASSKALPSVESEYVYTF
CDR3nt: TGTGCCAGCAGCAAAGCGCTTCCGTCAGTCGAATCGGAGTATGTCTACACCTTC

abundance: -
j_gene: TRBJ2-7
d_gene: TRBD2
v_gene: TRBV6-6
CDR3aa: CASSYWTSGGAHEQYF
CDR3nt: TGTGCCAGCAGTTACTGGACTAGCGGGGGGGCCCACGAGCAGTACTTC

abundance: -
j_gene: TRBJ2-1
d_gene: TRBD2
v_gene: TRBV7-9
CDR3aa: CASSFGGGSYNEQFF
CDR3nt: TGTGCCAGCAGCTTCGGCGGGGGCTCCTACAATGAGCAGTTCTTC

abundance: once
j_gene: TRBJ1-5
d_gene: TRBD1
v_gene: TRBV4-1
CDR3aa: CASSRGTGGPSNQPQHF
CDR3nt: TGCGCCAGCAGCCGCGGGACAGGGGGCCCTAGCAATCAGCCCCAGCATTTT

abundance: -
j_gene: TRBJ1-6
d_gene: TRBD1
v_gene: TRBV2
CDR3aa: CASSPRTGGSPLHF
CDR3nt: TGTGCCAGCAGTCCCCGGACAGGGGGTTCACCCCTCCACTTT

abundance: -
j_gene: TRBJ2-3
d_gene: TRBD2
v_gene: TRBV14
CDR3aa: CASSPRVWGGSTDTQYF
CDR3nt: TGTGCCAGCAGCCCACGGGTCTGGGGGGGGAGCACAGATACGCAGTATTTT

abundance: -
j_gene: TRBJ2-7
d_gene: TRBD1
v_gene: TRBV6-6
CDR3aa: CASSYSGQDSYEQYF
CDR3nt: TGTGCCAGCAGTTACTCGGGACAGGACTCCTACGAGCAGTACTTC

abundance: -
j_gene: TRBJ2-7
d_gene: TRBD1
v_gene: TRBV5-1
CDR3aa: CASRPAPGGKPEQYF
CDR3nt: TGCGCCAGCAGACCCGCCCCAGGGGGCAAGCCCGAGCAGTACTTC